Listed here are 9 T cell receptor beta chains from one sample, sequenced in a study of T-cell reconstitution after alpha-beta-depleted transplantation in children. TCRbeta library preparation incorporated unique molecular identifiers. From the PCR reads, TCRdb called clonotypes with MiXCR, one entry per CDR3 protein. The data hold roughly 340,000 distinct CDR3 sequences, with under 20% observed a single time. The starting material was PBMCs, mostly from graft donor cells, obtained 360 days after TCRalphabeta/CD19-depleted stem cell transplant. The receptors shown here come from a male patient under 10 years old who had a stem cell transplant for acute lymphoblastic leukemia, so the T cells may come from the graft donor.

This sequence joins TRBV12-3 or TRBV12-4 and TRBJ2-3; D is uncertain. The CDR3 covers 15 residues. The V end was cut by 1 base, the J end by 0 bases, with 8 bases between. The CDR3 DNA is TGTGCCAGCAGTTTAGGAGCACGGAGCACAGATACGCAGTATTTT. Encoded protein: CASSLGARSTDTQYF.

This clonotype appeared a few times. The chain employs TRBV9 and TRBJ2-1, with TRBD1 matching 8 bases. J lost 10 bases, V lost 4 bases, and 7 bases had no gene match. This CDR3 contains 13 residues. CDR1 is SGDLS, CDR2 YYNGEE, per germline. CDR3 DNA: TGTGCCAGCAGCTACACTTGGGACAGGGAGCAGTTCTTC. Its protein product is CASSYTWDREQFF. Drawing the rest from reference TRBV9 and TRBJ2-1, the complete variable domain is DSGVTQTPKHLITATGQRVTLRCSPRSGDLSVYWYQQSLDQGLQFLIQYYNGEERAKGNILERFSAQQFPDLHSELNLSSLELGDSALYFCASSYTWDREQFFGPGTRLTVL.

This clonotype has just a few counts. The genes are TRBV7-8 and TRBJ2-5, with TRBD2 identical over 11 bases. This CDR3 contains 19 residues. Germline loops: CDR1 SGHVS, CDR2 FQNEAQ. The V and J ends lost 0 bases and 3 bases, in that order; junction bases with no gene match: 12. CDR3 loop: CASSLARVAGGPKKETQYF. The CDR3 DNA reads as TGTGCCAGCAGCTTAGCGCGAGTAGCGGGAGGGCCGAAAAAAGAGACCCAGTACTTC.

This rearrangement joins TRBV10-3 to TRBJ1-2; a weak D match, TRBD1 (5 bases). V was trimmed by 4 bases and J by 8 bases, leaving 14 bases between them. Germline-derived CDR1 and CDR2 are ENHRY and SYGVKD. The CDR3 sequence is 13 residues long. Here the CDR3 reads CAISGQIIDGYTF. CDR3 bases: TGTGCCATCAGTGGACAGATAATAGACGGCTACACCTTC.

This chain links TRBV7-9 with TRBJ1-3; D uncertain. Germline V lookup: CDR1 SEHNR, CDR2 FQNEAQ (reference sequence). V shed 5 bases and J shed 0 bases, with 14 bases lying between them. CDR3 length: 16 amino acids. The CDR3 DNA reads as TGTGCCAGCAGCCCCCAACGGGTCATCTCTGGAAACACCATATATTTT. Residues: CASSPQRVISGNTIYF.

This clonotype appeared a few times. The chain has TRBV7-9 and TRBJ2-1; 8 nucleotides line up with TRBD2. The CDR3 extends over 14 amino acids. Looked up from germline, CDR1 is SEHNR and CDR2 is FQNEAQ (reference sequence). The ends lost 4 bases at V and 8 bases at J; junction bases unmatched: 7. The CDR3 region is CASSSRTSTDEQFF. CDR3 sequence (DNA): TGTGCCAGCAGCTCCCGGACTAGCACGGATGAGCAGTTCTTC.

The V gene is TRBV10-3, the J gene TRBJ1-4, with D unclear. This CDR3 comprises 13 residues. The germline V gene has CDR1 ENHRY and CDR2 SYGVKD. The germline V and J ends were trimmed by 0 bases and 10 bases, with 9 bases remaining between them. The CDR3 bases are TGTGCCATCAGTGAGTCCGTCAGAGGAAAACTGTTTTTT. It codes for CAISESVRGKLFF.

The V gene is TRBV7-8, the J gene TRBJ2-2; no clear D gene. Trimming removed 5 bases at V and 0 bases at J, with 13 bases between. The CDR3 runs to 16 residues. Per germline, CDR1 SGHVS and CDR2 FQNEAQ. CDR3 in amino acids: CASSPSVWANTGELFF. DNA of the CDR3: TGTGCCAGCAGCCCATCGGTCTGGGCGAACACCGGGGAGCTGTTTTTT.

This clonotype was detected a few times. The chain recombines TRBV4-1 with TRBJ2-7; 11 bases map to TRBD2. Germline V gene lookup returns CDR1 MGHRA and CDR2 YSYEKL. The ends lost 0 bases at V and 6 bases at J; junction bases unmatched: 13. This CDR3 has 18 amino acids. CDR3 residues: CASSQEARGLAVFSEQYF. Written as DNA, the CDR3 is TGCGCCAGCAGCCAAGAAGCCCGGGGACTAGCGGTATTCAGCGAGCAGTACTTC.